These 23 T cell receptor beta chains were all obtained from the same sample, sequenced in a study of shared clonotypes between healthy human individuals. The naive CD8 fraction comprised CD45RO-negative cells positively selected for CCR7 and excluded terminally differentiated effector memory CD45RA+ cells. Clones were sequenced by immunoSEQ multiplex PCR, and TCRdb holds only the in-frame ones, with some missing. This sample yields 2 million or so clones, of which less than 95% are seen a single time; about 1.1% belongs to the top ten. Sequencing was carried out using naive CD8+ T cells sorted from blood. The receptor source for this set is a man between 18 and 35 years old in good health.

The rearrangement uses TRBV5-6 and TRBJ2-7; 8 bases map to TRBD1. The germline gives CDR1 SGHDT, CDR2 YYEEEE. V shed 3 bases, J shed 3 bases, and the junction held 8 bases outside the gene matches. The CDR3 extends over 15 amino acids. CDR3 bases: TGTGCCAGCAGCTCAGTCGGGACAGGACTCTACGAGCAGTACTTC. Translated: CASSSVGTGLYEQYF.

The V gene is TRBV28, the J gene TRBJ2-5, with 12 bases that match TRBD2. This CDR3 region has 18 residues. Germline trimming cut 8 bases from V and 0 bases from J; bases unmatched to any gene: 13. Germline V gene lookup returns CDR1 MDHEN and CDR2 SYDVKM. The CDR3 reads CASRMRLAGAGYQETQYF. CDR3 DNA: TGTGCCAGCCGAATGAGACTAGCGGGGGCGGGGTACCAAGAGACCCAGTACTTC.

This sequence joins TRBV5-4 and TRBJ2-7; D gene ambiguous. V was trimmed by 5 bases and J by 2 bases, leaving 14 bases between them. Germline V gene lookup returns CDR1 SGHNT and CDR2 YYREEE (reference sequence). This CDR3 comprises 14 residues. The CDR3 DNA reads TGTGCCAGCAGACGATTCCAGGTCCCCTACGAGCAGTACTTC. Translated: CASRRFQVPYEQYF.

V is TRBV14 and J is TRBJ1-1, with D perhaps TRBD1 (5 bases). There are 15 residues in the CDR3. Trimming left V 0 bases short and J 0 bases short, with 8 bases between. Germline CDR1 SGHDN, CDR2 FVKESK. The CDR3 nucleotides read TGTGCCAGCAGCCAAGACAGGGCAGTGAACACTGAAGCTTTCTTT. It specifies CASSQDRAVNTEAFF.

V usage is TRBV19 and J usage is TRBJ1-5; D not certain. The CDR3 sequence is 15 residues long. The germline V and J ends were trimmed by 3 bases and 1 base, with 10 bases remaining between them. The germline V gene encodes CDR1 LNHDA and CDR2 SQIVND (reference sequence). CDR3 amino acids: CASSMLQGSNQPQHF. CDR3 DNA sequence: TGTGCCAGTAGTATGCTTCAAGGGAGCAATCAGCCCCAGCATTTT. Based on the CDR3 plus reference TRBV19 and TRBJ1-5, the full variable domain is DGGITQSPKYLFRKEGQNVTLSCEQNLNHDAMYWYRQDPGQGLRLIYYSQIVNDFQKGDIAEGYSVSREKKESFPLTVTSAQKNPTAFYLCASSMLQGSNQPQHFGDGTRLSIL.

This rearrangement joins TRBV27 to TRBJ2-2, with D perhaps TRBD1 (6 bases). The CDR3 spans 17 residues. V dropped 6 bases and J dropped 3 bases, with 20 bases sitting between them. Germline V gives CDR1 MNHEY, CDR2 SMNVEV (reference sequence). CDR3 DNA: TGTGCCAGCAGAAAGGAACCGGGACACGAAGACACCGGGGAGCTGTTTTTT. It encodes CASRKEPGHEDTGELFF.

The rearrangement joins TRBV7-9 to TRBJ2-1; no firm D call. The length of the CDR3 is 15 residues. Germline V lookup: CDR1 SEHNR, CDR2 FQNEAQ (reference sequence). Trimming removed 5 bases at V and 3 bases at J, with 14 bases between. The CDR3 here is CASSRYDGFYNEQFF. CDR3 in DNA: TGTGCCAGCAGCCGGTATGATGGTTTCTACAATGAGCAGTTCTTC.

The rearrangement links TRBV28 to TRBJ2-7; 7 bases fit TRBD1. Germline V gene data show CDR1 as MDHEN and CDR2 as SYDVKM. V lost 4 bases to trimming and J lost 2 bases; unmatched junction nucleotides: 8. The CDR3 has 15 amino acids. The CDR3 DNA sequence: TGTGCCAGCAGTTCCCTCCCGACAGGGACCTACGAGCAGTACTTC. Encoded protein: CASSSLPTGTYEQYF.

V is TRBV5-1 and J is TRBJ2-1; 8 nucleotides match TRBD1. The germline V gene encodes CDR1 SGHRS and CDR2 YFSETQ. This CDR3 is built from 14 residues. Trimming took 3 bases from V and 5 from J; bases not matched to a gene: 4. The CDR3: CASSWTGSNNEQFF. The CDR3 DNA reads TGCGCCAGCAGCTGGACAGGGAGTAACAATGAGCAGTTCTTC. The full variable domain, with the rest looked up from reference TRBV5-1 and TRBJ2-1, is KAGVTQTPRYLIKTRGQQVTLSCSPISGHRSVSWYQQTPGQGLQFLFEYFSETQRNKGNFPGRFSGRQFSNSRSEMNVSTLELGDSALYLCASSWTGSNNEQFFGPGTRLTVL.

This sequence joins TRBV6-5 and TRBJ2-7, with D perhaps matching TRBD2 (6 bases). V lost 6 bases to trimming and J lost 4 bases, with 16 bases between them. CDR3 length: 14 residues. The germline V gene encodes CDR1 MNHEY and CDR2 SVGAGI. The CDR3 loop reads CASRPPGLFYEQYF. In DNA form, the CDR3 reads TGTGCCAGCAGGCCTCCGGGACTCTTTTACGAGCAGTACTTC.

The chain recombines TRBV5-5 with TRBJ1-2; tentatively, D is TRBD1 (5 bases). The CDR3 spans 16 residues. Trimming took off 3 bases at V and 1 base at J, with 16 bases between the two ends. The germline V gene has CDR1 SGHKS and CDR2 YYEKEE (reference sequence). The CDR3, as DNA: TGTGCCAGCAGCTCAAGGGACGCGGTGGATAACTATGGCTACACCTTC. It is translated as CASSSRDAVDNYGYTF.

As DNA, the CDR3 is TGTGCCAGCAGTTTTTTTGGGGGACAGGGAGTCGGCTACACCTTC. It encodes CASSFFGGQGVGYTF. The chain recombines TRBV27 with TRBJ1-2; 9 bases agree with TRBD1. V lost 3 bases to trimming and J lost 8 bases; unmatched junction nucleotides: 10. The CDR3 spans 15 residues. Germline CDR1 MNHEY, CDR2 SMNVEV (reference sequence).

The chain combines TRBV6-5 with TRBJ2-1; D remains ambiguous. CDR3 length: 16 residues. V lost 0 bases and J lost 4, with 13 bases in between. From germline, CDR1 is MNHEY and CDR2 SVGAGI. CDR3 amino acids: CASSYSSPGYYNEQFF. CDR3 nucleotides: TGTGCCAGCAGTTACTCGAGCCCAGGCTATTACAATGAGCAGTTCTTC.

The V gene is TRBV7-9, the J gene TRBJ1-5; TRBD1 aligns across 8 bases. Germline V CDR1 and CDR2: SEHNR, FQNEAQ (reference sequence). The V segment lost 3 bases and the J segment 3 bases; nucleotides outside the gene matches: 7. The length of the CDR3 is 16 residues. The CDR3 loop reads CASSFGQGGNNQPQHF. The CDR3 DNA follows: TGTGCCAGCAGCTTCGGACAGGGCGGCAACAATCAGCCCCAGCATTTT. The full variable domain, completed using reference TRBV7-9 and TRBJ1-5, is DTGVSQNPRHKITKRGQNVTFRCDPISEHNRLYWYRQTLGQGPEFLTYFQNEAQLEKSRLLSDRFSAERPKGSFSTLEIQRTEQGDSAMYLCASSFGQGGNNQPQHFGDGTRLSIL.

The genes are TRBV19 and TRBJ1-6; possible D gene TRBD1, 5 bases. The CDR3 loop spans 16 amino acids. V shed 5 bases and J shed 8 bases, with 19 bases lying between them. In germline, CDR1 is LNHDA, CDR2 SQIVND (reference sequence). The CDR3: CASSGDLTRADSPLHF. CDR3 bases: TGTGCCAGTAGTGGGGACTTGACTCGTGCGGATTCACCCCTCCACTTT.

V usage is TRBV11-2 and J usage is TRBJ2-7, with 10 nucleotides matching TRBD2. V was clipped by 6 bases and J by 2 bases; unmatched bases: 7. The CDR3 contains 15 residues. Germline V gene lookup returns CDR1 SGHAT and CDR2 FQNNGV. CDR3 nucleotide sequence: TGTGCCAGCAGTACCGGGACTAGCGTTGCCTACGAGCAGTACTTC. It is translated as CASSTGTSVAYEQYF.

The chain employs TRBV10-3 and TRBJ2-2; TRBD1 matches 9 bases. Germline CDR1 and CDR2: ENHRY and SYGVKD. This CDR3 has 17 residues. The V gene end was trimmed by 6 bases and the J gene end by 7 bases; junction bases not matched to a gene: 15. The CDR3 reads CAISGIPGQGIGGELFF. The CDR3 DNA reads TGTGCCATCAGCGGTATCCCGGGACAGGGAATCGGCGGGGAGCTGTTTTTT.

The V and J genes are TRBV4-2 and TRBJ2-3, with TRBD2 matching 11 bases. The germline CDR1 and CDR2 sequences are LGHNA and YNFKEQ. This CDR3 region has 15 residues. Trimming removed 4 bases from V and 5 bases from J; junction bases left unmatched: 5. CDR3 nucleotides: TGTGCCAGCAGCCCGGGACTAGCGGTGGAAGATACGCAGTATTTT. It encodes CASSPGLAVEDTQYF.

The chain is built from TRBV7-6 and TRBJ1-6; D unresolved. Germline CDR1 SGHVS, CDR2 FNYEAQ. Between the trimmed V and J ends, which lost 1 base and 0 bases, there was a span of 7 bases. The CDR3 is 16 amino acids. The CDR3 is CASSLDGGSYNSPLHF. For the CDR3, the DNA is TGTGCCAGCAGCTTAGACGGCGGCTCCTATAATTCACCCCTCCACTTT. Together with reference TRBV7-6 and TRBJ1-6, the CDR3 gives the full variable domain: GAGVSQSPRYKVTKRGQDVALRCDPISGHVSLYWYRQALGQGPEFLTYFNYEAQQDKSGLPNDRFSAERPEGSISTLTIQRTEQRDSAMYRCASSLDGGSYNSPLHFGNGTRLTVT.

The chain has TRBV4-1 and TRBJ2-7; D not resolved. The CDR3 extends over 14 amino acids. From germline, CDR1 is MGHRA and CDR2 YSYEKL. The germline V and J ends were trimmed by 1 base and 0 bases, with 7 bases remaining between them. The CDR3 loop is CASSQGLPSYEQYF. The DNA of the CDR3 is TGCGCCAGCAGCCAAGGTCTCCCCTCCTACGAGCAGTACTTC.

V and J are TRBV7-2 and TRBJ1-2; 7 nucleotides match TRBD1. Per germline, CDR1 SGHTA and CDR2 FQGNSA. V lost 6 bases, J lost 6 bases, and 19 bases stayed unmatched. This CDR3 is built from 17 residues. CDR3 region: CASSTVGTGVFSHGYTF. CDR3 DNA sequence: TGTGCCAGCAGTACCGTGGGCACAGGGGTGTTCAGTCATGGCTACACCTTC.

The V call is TRBV4-3, the J call TRBJ2-1; D might be TRBD1 (6 bases). The CDR3 runs to 15 residues. CDR1 and CDR2 from the germline V gene are LGHNA and YSLEER. The ends were cut back, 0 bases at V and 6 bases at J, with 12 bases in the middle. For the CDR3, the DNA is TGCGCCAGCAGCCAAGACCAGGGGTCGGGCAATGAGCAGTTCTTC. Protein product: CASSQDQGSGNEQFF.

The gene calls are TRBV27 and TRBJ2-7, with D possibly TRBD1 on 6 matching bases. Trimming stripped 2 bases from V and 4 bases from J, with 9 bases between. CDR1 MNHEY and CDR2 SMNVEV come from the germline V gene (reference sequence). CDR3 size: 13 residues. CDR3 nucleotide sequence: TGTGCCAGCAGTTTAATGGACAGATACGAGCAGTACTTC. This encodes CASSLMDRYEQYF.